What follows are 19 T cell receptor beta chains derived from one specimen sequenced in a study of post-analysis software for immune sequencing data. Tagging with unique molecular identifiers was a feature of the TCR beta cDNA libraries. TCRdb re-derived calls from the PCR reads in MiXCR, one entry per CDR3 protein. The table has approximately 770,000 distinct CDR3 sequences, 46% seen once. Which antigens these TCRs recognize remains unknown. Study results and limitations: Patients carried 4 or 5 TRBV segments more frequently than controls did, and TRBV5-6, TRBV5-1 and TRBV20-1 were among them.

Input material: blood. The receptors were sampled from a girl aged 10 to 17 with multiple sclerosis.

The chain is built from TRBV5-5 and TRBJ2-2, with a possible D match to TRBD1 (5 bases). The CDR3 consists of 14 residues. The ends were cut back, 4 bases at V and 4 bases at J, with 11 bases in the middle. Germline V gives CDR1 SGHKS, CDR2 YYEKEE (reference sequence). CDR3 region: CASSRGAGTGELFF. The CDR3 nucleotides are TGTGCCAGCAGCAGGGGCGCCGGCACCGGGGAGCTGTTTTTT.

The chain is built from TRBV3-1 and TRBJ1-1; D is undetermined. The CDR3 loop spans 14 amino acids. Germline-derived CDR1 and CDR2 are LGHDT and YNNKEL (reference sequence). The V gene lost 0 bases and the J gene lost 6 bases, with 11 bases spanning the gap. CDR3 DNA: TGTGCCAGCAGCCAAGACAATATACGGCCTGAAGCTTTCTTT. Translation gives CASSQDNIRPEAFF.

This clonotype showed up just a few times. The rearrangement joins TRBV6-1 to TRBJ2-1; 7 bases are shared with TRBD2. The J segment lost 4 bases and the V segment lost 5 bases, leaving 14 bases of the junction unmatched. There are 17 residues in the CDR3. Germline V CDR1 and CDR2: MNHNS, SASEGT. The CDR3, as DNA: TGTGCCAGCAGTCCGGGGGATGTCGGGAGGTATTACAATGAGCAGTTCTTC. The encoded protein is CASSPGDVGRYYNEQFF.

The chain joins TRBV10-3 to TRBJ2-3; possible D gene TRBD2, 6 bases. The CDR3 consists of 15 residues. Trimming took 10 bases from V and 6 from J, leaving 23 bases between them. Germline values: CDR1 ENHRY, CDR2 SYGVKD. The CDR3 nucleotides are TGTGCCACCCATAAGGGGACTGCACTCGAGGATACGCAGTATTTT. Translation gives CATHKGTALEDTQYF.

CDR3 sequence (DNA): TGCAGTGCTAAAGGACAGGGCATACATCAGCCCCAGCATTTT. Its translation is CSAKGQGIHQPQHF. V gene TRBV20-1 combines with J gene TRBJ1-5; 8 nucleotides agree with TRBD1. Trimming at V came to 4 bases and at J to 5 bases, leaving 7 bases not matched to a gene. The CDR3 consists of 14 residues. The germline CDR1 and CDR2 sequences are DFQATT and SNEGSKA (reference sequence).

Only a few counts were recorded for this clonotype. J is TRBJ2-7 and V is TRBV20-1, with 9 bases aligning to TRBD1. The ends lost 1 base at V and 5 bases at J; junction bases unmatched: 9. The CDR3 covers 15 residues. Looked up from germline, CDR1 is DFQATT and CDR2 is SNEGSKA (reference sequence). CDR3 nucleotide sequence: TGCAGTGCTAGAGGAAAAGACAGGGGGTCCAACGAGCAGTACTTC. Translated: CSARGKDRGSNEQYF.

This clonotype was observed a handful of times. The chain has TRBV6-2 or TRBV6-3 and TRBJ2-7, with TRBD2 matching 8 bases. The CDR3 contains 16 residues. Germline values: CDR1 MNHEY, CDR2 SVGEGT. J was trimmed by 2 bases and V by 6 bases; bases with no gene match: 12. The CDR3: CASRNQAGEGPYEQYF. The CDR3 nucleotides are TGTGCCAGCAGAAACCAAGCGGGAGAAGGTCCCTACGAGCAGTACTTC.

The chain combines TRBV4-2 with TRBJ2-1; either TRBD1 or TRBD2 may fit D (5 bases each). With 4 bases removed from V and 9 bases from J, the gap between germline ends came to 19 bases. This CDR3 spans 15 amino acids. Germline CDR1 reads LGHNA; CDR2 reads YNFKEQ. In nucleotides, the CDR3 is TGTGCCAGCAGCCCTTGGGACCCGGGTCCGGCTGAGCAGTTCTTC. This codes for CASSPWDPGPAEQFF.

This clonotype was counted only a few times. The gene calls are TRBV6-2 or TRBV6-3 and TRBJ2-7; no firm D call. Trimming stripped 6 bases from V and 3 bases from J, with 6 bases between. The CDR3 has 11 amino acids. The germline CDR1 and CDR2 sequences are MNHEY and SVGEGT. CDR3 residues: CASRQVYEQYF. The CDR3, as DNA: TGTGCCAGCAGGCAGGTCTACGAGCAGTACTTC.

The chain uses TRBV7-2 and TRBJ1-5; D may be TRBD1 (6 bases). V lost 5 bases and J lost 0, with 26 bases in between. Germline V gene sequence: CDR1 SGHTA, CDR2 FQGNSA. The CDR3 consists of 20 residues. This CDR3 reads CASSPLSLGQRGTSNQPQHF. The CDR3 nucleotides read TGTGCCAGCAGCCCCCTAAGTCTCGGACAGAGGGGAACTAGCAATCAGCCCCAGCATTTT.

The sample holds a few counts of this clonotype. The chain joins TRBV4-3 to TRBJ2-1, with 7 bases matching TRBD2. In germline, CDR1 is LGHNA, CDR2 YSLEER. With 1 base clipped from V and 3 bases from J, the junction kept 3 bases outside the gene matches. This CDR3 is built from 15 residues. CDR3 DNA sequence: TGCGCCAGCAGCCAAGTGGGGGGGGACTACAATGAGCAGTTCTTC. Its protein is CASSQVGGDYNEQFF.

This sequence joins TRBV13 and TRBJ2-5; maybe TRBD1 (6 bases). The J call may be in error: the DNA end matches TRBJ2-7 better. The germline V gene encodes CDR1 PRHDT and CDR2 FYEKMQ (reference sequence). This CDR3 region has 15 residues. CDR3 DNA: TGTGCCAGCAGCGACCAGGTGGGGGCCCCCTACGAGCAGTACTTC. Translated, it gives CASSDQVGAPYEQYF.

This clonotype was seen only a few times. CDR3 region: CASSLVVAEGYEQYF. In nucleotides, the CDR3 is TGTGCCAGCAGCTTGGTGGTGGCGGAAGGGTACGAGCAGTACTTC. The chain recombines TRBV5-5 with TRBJ2-5; no definite D call. The better agreement between TRBJ2-7 and the DNA end casts doubt on the J call. The CDR3 loop spans 15 amino acids. The germline V gene encodes CDR1 SGHKS and CDR2 YYEKEE (reference sequence).

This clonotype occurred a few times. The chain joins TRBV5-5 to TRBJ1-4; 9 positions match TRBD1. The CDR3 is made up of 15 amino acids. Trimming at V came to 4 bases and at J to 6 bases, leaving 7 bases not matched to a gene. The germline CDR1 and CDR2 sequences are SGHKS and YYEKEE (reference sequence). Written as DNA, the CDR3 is TGTGCCAGCAGCGTATCCGGGACAGGGCATGAAAAACTGTTTTTT. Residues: CASSVSGTGHEKLFF.

The DNA for the CDR3 is TGTGCCAGCAGTGGACCGGGACTCGTTAGTGAGACCCAGTACTTC. Its protein product is CASSGPGLVSETQYF. The chain has TRBV2 and TRBJ2-4; D might be TRBD2 (6 bases). The DNA end lines up better with TRBJ2-5; the J call may be wrong. Germline V CDR1 and CDR2: SNHLY, FYNNEI. The CDR3 is 15 amino acids.

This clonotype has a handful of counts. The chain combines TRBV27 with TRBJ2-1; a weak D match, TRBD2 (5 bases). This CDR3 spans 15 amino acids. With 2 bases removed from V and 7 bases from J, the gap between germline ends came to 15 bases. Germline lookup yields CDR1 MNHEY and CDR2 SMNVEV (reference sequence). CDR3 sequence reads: CASSLGRLPGNEQFF. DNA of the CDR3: TGTGCCAGCAGTTTAGGGCGACTCCCGGGGAATGAGCAGTTCTTC.

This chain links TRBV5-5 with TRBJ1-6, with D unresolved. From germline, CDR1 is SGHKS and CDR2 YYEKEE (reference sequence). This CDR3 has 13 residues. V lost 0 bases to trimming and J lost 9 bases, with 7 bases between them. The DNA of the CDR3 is TGTGCCAGCAGCTTGGCTCGCCGTTCACCCCTCCACTTT. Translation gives CASSLARRSPLHF.

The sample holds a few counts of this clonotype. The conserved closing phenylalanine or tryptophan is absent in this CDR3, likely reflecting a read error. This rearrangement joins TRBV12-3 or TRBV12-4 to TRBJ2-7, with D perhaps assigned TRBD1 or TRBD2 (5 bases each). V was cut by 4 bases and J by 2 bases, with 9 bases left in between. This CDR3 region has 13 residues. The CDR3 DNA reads TGTGCCAGCAGTTCGGGGCCGACCTACGAGCAGTACTTA. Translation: CASSSGPTYEQYL.

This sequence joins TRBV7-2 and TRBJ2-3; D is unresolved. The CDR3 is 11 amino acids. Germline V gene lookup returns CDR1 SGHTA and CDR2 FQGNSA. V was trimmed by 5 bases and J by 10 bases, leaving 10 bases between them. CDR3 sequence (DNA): TGTGCCAGCAGCCCCGCATCAGCGCAGTATTTT. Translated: CASSPASAQYF.